This T cell receptor beta chain was recorded in a study of T cells in Graves' hyperthyroidism and ophthalmopathy. There were TCR beta CDR3 regions amplified from RNA transcripts. HTBI primers drove first-round RT-PCR of the TCR CDR3. Each CDR3 protein gets one entry after TCRdb re-called the multiplex PCR reads with MiXCR. The repertoire holds some 600,000 distinct CDR3 sequences, with approximately 15% as singletons. Remarks on this clonotype: The junction differs from germline at one of its ends, possibly a read error.

Germline CDR1 and CDR2: MNHEY and SVGEGT. CDR3 length: 17 amino acids. This clonotype was sampled from a woman in her 30s with Graves' hyperthyroidism that later progressed to Graves' ophthalmopathy. The sample comprised blood. J is TRBJ2-1 and V is TRBV6-2 or TRBV6-3; D perhaps matches TRBD2 (6 bases). CDR3 region: CVSSSPLSEGSYNEQFF. CDR3 sequence (DNA): TGTGTCAGCAGTTCTCCCCTATCGGAGGGGTCCTACAATGAGCAGTTCTTC.